The 8 T cell receptor beta chains below were found in one sample sequenced in a study of yellow fever vaccine responses in identical twins (dated by TCRdb to the late 2010s). The protocol used for the library was RT-PCR. Instrument used: Illumina HiSeq 2500. TCRdb reanalyzed the raw reads on its own, using fastp at Q25 for trimming and MiXCR for clone calling, and kept in-frame beta chains. Each CDR3 protein gets just one entry, which takes the most common genes and DNA from the rows behind it. Across this sample there are some 2,600 distinct CDR3 sequences, with 75% to 85% seen only once. The ten largest clonotypes hold 8% to 10% of the sample. The specimen was T cells from blood (PBMCs), unsorted or a sorted subset (not recorded which), collected before or after yellow fever vaccination (not recorded which). Receptors were obtained from a female donor who received the yellow fever vaccine.

This chain connects TRBV10-1 to TRBJ1-1; D unclear. Germline V gives CDR1 WNHNN, CDR2 SYGVQD (reference sequence). The V end was cut by 4 bases, the J end by 3 bases, with 9 bases between. The CDR3 extends over 13 amino acids. The CDR3 loop reads CASSVGSDTEAFF. DNA of the CDR3: TGCGCCAGCAGTGTCGGGTCTGACACTGAAGCTTTCTTT.

This clonotype has a handful of counts. The chain couples TRBV20-1 to TRBJ2-2; 8 positions match TRBD2. Germline CDR1 DFQATT, CDR2 SNEGSKA (reference sequence). V shed 1 base and J 4 bases; nucleotides not matched to a gene: 2. This CDR3 has 14 residues. The CDR3 bases are TGCAGTGCTAGAGCCACTAGCGGCACCGGGGAGCTGTTTTTT. It specifies CSARATSGTGELFF.

The chain links TRBV4-2 to TRBJ1-1; no clear D gene. V lost 2 bases and J lost 5, with 12 bases in between. This CDR3 contains 14 residues. Germline CDR1 reads LGHNA; CDR2 reads YNFKEQ. The CDR3 protein is CASSQIWADTEAFF. In DNA, the CDR3 is TGTGCCAGCAGCCAAATCTGGGCAGATACTGAAGCTTTCTTT.

V gene TRBV11-2 combines with J gene TRBJ1-6; TRBD1 matches at 7 bases. The CDR3 sequence is 14 residues long. Trimming at V came to 3 bases and at J to 9 bases, leaving 5 bases not matched to a gene. Germline V gene lookup returns CDR1 SGHAT and CDR2 FQNNGV. The CDR3 region has the DNA TGTGCCAGCAGCTTGGAACAGGGGTTTTCACCCCTCCACTTT. This codes for CASSLEQGFSPLHF.

The chain couples TRBV24-1 to TRBJ2-2; no firm D call. This CDR3 has 14 residues. CDR1 KGHDR and CDR2 SFDVKD come from the germline V gene. The ends were cut back, 3 bases at V and 0 bases at J, with 4 bases in the middle. The CDR3 is CATSDESNTGELFF. In DNA, the CDR3 is TGTGCCACCAGTGATGAGTCGAACACCGGGGAGCTGTTTTTT.

The chain is built from TRBV2 and TRBJ2-1, with 11 bases that match TRBD2. The CDR3 is 16 amino acids. CDR1 and CDR2 from the germline V gene are SNHLY and FYNNEI. Trimming removed 6 bases from V and 0 bases from J; junction bases left unmatched: 4. CDR3 sequence reads: CASRPSGGSSYNEQFF. The CDR3 DNA reads as TGTGCCAGCAGACCTAGCGGGGGGAGCTCCTACAATGAGCAGTTCTTC.

V and J are TRBV28 and TRBJ2-2, with D tentatively TRBD2 (6 bases). Germline assignment: CDR1 MDHEN and CDR2 SYDVKM. Trimming took 7 bases from V and 4 from J, leaving 16 bases between them. This CDR3 region has 15 residues. CDR3 coding DNA: TGTGCCAGCACCGGGGGAGCCGCGTTCACCGGGGAGCTGTTTTTT. It encodes CASTGGAAFTGELFF.

The table lists this clonotype with a count of one. CDR3 sequence: CASSEYGGSSYNEQFF. CDR3 in DNA: TGCGCCAGCAGTGAATACGGGGGGAGCTCCTACAATGAGCAGTTCTTC. V gene TRBV10-1 combines with J gene TRBJ2-1, with TRBD2 matching 7 bases. V dropped 3 bases and J dropped 0; count of bases not matched to a gene: 5. There are 16 residues in the CDR3. Looked up from germline, CDR1 is WNHNN and CDR2 is SYGVQD (reference sequence).